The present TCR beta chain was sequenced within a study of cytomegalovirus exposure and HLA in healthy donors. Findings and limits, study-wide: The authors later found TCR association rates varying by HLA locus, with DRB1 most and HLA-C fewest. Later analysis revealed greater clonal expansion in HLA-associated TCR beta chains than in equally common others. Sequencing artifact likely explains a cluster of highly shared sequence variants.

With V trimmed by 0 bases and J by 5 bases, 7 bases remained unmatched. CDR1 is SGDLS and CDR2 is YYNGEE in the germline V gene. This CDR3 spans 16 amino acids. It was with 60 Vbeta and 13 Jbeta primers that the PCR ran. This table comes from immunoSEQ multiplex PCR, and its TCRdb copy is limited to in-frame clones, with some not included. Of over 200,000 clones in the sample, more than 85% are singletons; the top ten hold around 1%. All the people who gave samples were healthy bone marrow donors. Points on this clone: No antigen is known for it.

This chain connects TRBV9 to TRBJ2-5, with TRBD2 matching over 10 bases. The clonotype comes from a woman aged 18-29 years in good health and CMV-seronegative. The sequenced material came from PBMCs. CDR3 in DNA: TGTGCCAGCAGCGTAGCAGCGGGGGGGCATTATGAGACCCAGTACTTC. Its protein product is CASSVAAGGHYETQYF.